This T cell receptor (beta chain) was found in a study of blood T cell repertoires in COVID-19. Repertoires were generated with immunoSEQ multiplex PCR, while TCRdb's copy carries only in-frame clones and drops some. The sample lists 100,000 to 150,000 clones, 85% to 90% occurring once. Germline V gene sequence: CDR1 SGHAT, CDR2 FQNNGV. There are 17 residues in the CDR3. With 5 bases clipped from V and 5 bases from J, the junction kept 14 bases outside the gene matches. The TCR sequence derives from a human donor in a cohort sampled during active COVID-19. The J gene is TRBJ2-5, the V gene TRBV11-2, with TRBD1 matching over 10 bases. Specimen: peripheral blood. CDR3 bases: TGTGCCAGCAGCCCCCACCCCGGGACAGGGGCGGGGGAGACCCAGTACTTC. It translates to CASSPHPGTGAGETQYF.